Shown below are 12 T cell receptor beta chains from a single sample sequenced in a study of cytomegalovirus exposure and HLA in healthy donors. Libraries were prepared by immunoSEQ multiplex PCR; TCRdb keeps only in-frame clonotypes and omits some of them. The sample has 130,000 to 150,000 clones, about 86% seen once. Sequencing was carried out using PBMCs. The receptors were sampled from a woman aged 18 to 35 in good health and CMV-seropositive.

This clone showed up just a few times. The chain employs TRBV5-1 and TRBJ2-7; the match to TRBD1 covers 7 bases. Germline V gives CDR1 SGHRS, CDR2 YFSETQ. This CDR3 has 14 residues. Trimming took 0 bases from V and 7 from J; bases not matched to a gene: 7. The CDR3, as DNA: TGCGCCAGCAGCTTGGATGAGGGGGCGAATGAGCAGTACTTC. This gives the protein CASSLDEGANEQYF.

CDR3 residues: CATSRLGQARRYQETQYF. The CDR3 DNA follows: TGTGCCACCAGCAGACTAGGACAGGCCCGAAGATACCAAGAGACCCAGTACTTC. The chain is built from TRBV15 and TRBJ2-5; 7 bases map to TRBD1. This CDR3 is built from 18 residues. V shed 2 bases, J shed 0 bases, and the junction held 12 bases outside the gene matches. Looked up from germline, CDR1 is LNHNV and CDR2 is YYDKDF (reference sequence).

The genes are TRBV5-1 and TRBJ1-3, with 8 nucleotides matching TRBD1. J gave up 0 bases and V 4 bases, and 3 bases lay outside the gene matches. The CDR3 is made up of 15 amino acids. Germline CDR1 is SGHRS and CDR2 is YFSETQ. The CDR3 sequence: CASSGGQGSGNTIYF. The DNA of the CDR3 is TGCGCCAGCAGCGGAGGACAGGGCTCTGGAAACACCATATATTTT.

The chain recombines TRBV7-8 with TRBJ2-1; TRBD2 matches at 14 bases. Germline V lookup: CDR1 SGHVS, CDR2 FQNEAQ. The trim removed 4 bases at V and 4 bases at J, leaving 3 bases unmatched. This CDR3 contains 16 residues. CDR3 residues: CASSSRLAGGYNEQFF. In DNA form, the CDR3 reads TGTGCCAGCAGCTCCCGACTAGCGGGGGGGTACAATGAGCAGTTCTTC.

The V and J genes are TRBV12-1 and TRBJ1-5. TRBV12-1 is a pseudogene. The CDR3 has 13 residues. The CDR3 DNA reads TGTGCCAGCAGCTCTCGGGGTAATCAGCCCCAGCATTTT. This translates into CASSSRGNQPQHF.

This chain links TRBV7-9 with TRBJ2-1; 13 bases agree with TRBD2. CDR1 is SEHNR, CDR2 FQNEAQ, per germline (reference sequence). V shed 7 bases, J shed 8 bases, and the junction held 8 bases outside the gene matches. The CDR3 extends over 15 amino acids. The CDR3: CASTQGTSGKDEQFF. The CDR3 bases are TGTGCCAGCACCCAAGGGACTAGCGGGAAGGATGAGCAGTTCTTC.

This clone was seen a single time. The chain links TRBV28 to TRBJ1-4, with D possibly matching TRBD1 (6 bases). The CDR3 is 15 amino acids. Germline values: CDR1 MDHEN, CDR2 SYDVKM. V shed 4 bases and J shed 8 bases, with 17 bases lying between them. CDR3 protein: CASSSPGRGREKLFF. The DNA for the CDR3 is TGTGCCAGCAGTTCCCCGGGGAGGGGGAGGGAAAAACTGTTTTTT.

With respect to this clone: At one end, the junction sequence differs from germline, possibly due to a read error. This rearrangement joins TRBV4-3 to TRBJ2-7; TRBD1 agrees at 8 bases. There are 15 residues in the CDR3. Germline V CDR1 and CDR2: LGHNA, YSLEER. In DNA form, the CDR3 reads TGCGCCAGCAGCCAAATTGCAGGGGGCTCCCACGAGCAGTACTTC. Its translation: CASSQIAGGSHEQYF.

This clone came up once. The rearrangement links TRBV18 to TRBJ1-3, with D possibly matching TRBD1 (5 bases). Trimming shortened V by 4 bases and J by 0 bases, and 7 bases separated the two germline ends. Per the germline V gene, CDR1 is KGHSH and CDR2 is LQKENI. The CDR3 covers 14 residues. In DNA, the CDR3 is TGTGCCAGCTCACAGCAGGGCTCTGGAAACACCATATATTTT. Encoded protein: CASSQQGSGNTIYF.

The chain recombines TRBV4-2 with TRBJ2-5; perhaps TRBD2 as D (6 bases). Germline V gene data show CDR1 as LGHNA and CDR2 as YNFKEQ. V gave up 0 bases and J gave up 5 bases, with 19 bases separating them. This CDR3 spans 17 amino acids. CDR3 DNA sequence: TGTGCCAGCAGCCAAGATTCCGTGGCTTCTGGGGGGGAGACCCAGTACTTC. Amino acids: CASSQDSVASGGETQYF.

The chain recombines TRBV6-1 with TRBJ2-1; D remains ambiguous. Trimming removed 5 bases at V and 0 bases at J, with 11 bases between. The CDR3 spans 15 residues. Germline V lookup: CDR1 MNHNS, CDR2 SASEGT. As DNA, the CDR3 is TGTGCCAGCAGTACTCATAGTCGCTCCTACAATGAGCAGTTCTTC. Protein product: CASSTHSRSYNEQFF.

The CDR3: CASSLIGRDNQPQHF. The CDR3 bases are TGTGCCAGCAGTTTAATCGGCAGGGACAATCAGCCCCAGCATTTT. The chain uses TRBV27 and TRBJ1-5, with D perhaps matching TRBD1 (5 bases). The germline V and J ends were trimmed by 2 bases and 3 bases, with 11 bases remaining between them. Germline V gene lookup returns CDR1 MNHEY and CDR2 SMNVEV (reference sequence). CDR3 size: 15 residues.